Listed here is a single TCR beta chain. In germline, CDR1 is SGHTS, CDR2 YDEGEE. V gave up 1 base and J gave up 6 bases, with 14 bases separating them. The CDR3 length is 14 residues. The data belong to a study of blood T cell repertoires in COVID-19. Authors' analysis steps: By means of reference gene primer amplification, nucleated cell counts were estimated. Repertoires were generated with immunoSEQ multiplex PCR, while TCRdb's copy carries only in-frame clones and drops some. V and J calls and clone size follow that table, whereas D and trimming were derived from the DNA. The repertoire holds hundreds of thousands of clones, with 86% as singletons.

Sequencing input: peripheral blood. The sequence came from a woman younger than 45 with active or convalescent COVID-19. The V call is TRBV5-8, the J call TRBJ2-7; D is possibly TRBD2 (6 bases). CDR3 nucleotides: TGTGCCAGCAGCTTGATGGGCGGGGTTGGCGAGCAGTACTTC. Residues: CASSLMGGVGEQYF.